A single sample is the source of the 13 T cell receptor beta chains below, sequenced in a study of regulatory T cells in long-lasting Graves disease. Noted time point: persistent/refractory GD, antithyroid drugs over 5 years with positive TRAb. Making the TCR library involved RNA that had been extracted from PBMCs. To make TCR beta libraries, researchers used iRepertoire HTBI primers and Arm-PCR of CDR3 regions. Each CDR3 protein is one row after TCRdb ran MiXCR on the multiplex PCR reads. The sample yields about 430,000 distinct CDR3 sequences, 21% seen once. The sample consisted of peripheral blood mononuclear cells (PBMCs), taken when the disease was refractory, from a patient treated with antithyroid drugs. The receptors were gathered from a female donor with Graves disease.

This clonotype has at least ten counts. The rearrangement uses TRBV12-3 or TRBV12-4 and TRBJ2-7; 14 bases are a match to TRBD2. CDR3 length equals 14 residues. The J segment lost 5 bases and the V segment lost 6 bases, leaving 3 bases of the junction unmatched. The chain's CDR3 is CASSPTSGRDEQYF. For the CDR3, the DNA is TGTGCCAGCAGCCCGACTAGCGGGAGGGACGAGCAGTACTTC.

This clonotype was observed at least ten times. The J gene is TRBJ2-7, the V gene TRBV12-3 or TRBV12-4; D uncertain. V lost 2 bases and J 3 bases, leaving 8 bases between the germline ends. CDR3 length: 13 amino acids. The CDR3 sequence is CASSLIGYYEQYF. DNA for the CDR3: TGTGCCAGCAGTTTAATCGGATACTACGAGCAGTACTTC.

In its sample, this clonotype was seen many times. The CDR3 DNA reads TGTGCCAGCAGTGAGTTGGGAAAGGGATCGGGTGAGCAGTTCTTC. Its translation is CASSELGKGSGEQFF. The chain has TRBV2 and TRBJ2-1; D is unresolved. Trimming left V 3 bases short and J 9 bases short, with 18 bases between. The CDR3 runs 15 residues. The V gene's germline CDR1 is SNHLY and CDR2 FYNNEI.

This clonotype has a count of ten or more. CDR3 loop: CASSSPYSVANTGELFF. The DNA for the CDR3 is TGTGCCAGCAGCTCCCCCTATTCGGTAGCGAACACCGGGGAGCTGTTTTTT. The chain uses TRBV7-2 and TRBJ2-2; no reliable D call. The CDR3 loop spans 17 amino acids. Germline V CDR1 and CDR2: SGHTA, FQGNSA. Deletions cut 4 bases from V and 0 bases from J, with 15 bases between.

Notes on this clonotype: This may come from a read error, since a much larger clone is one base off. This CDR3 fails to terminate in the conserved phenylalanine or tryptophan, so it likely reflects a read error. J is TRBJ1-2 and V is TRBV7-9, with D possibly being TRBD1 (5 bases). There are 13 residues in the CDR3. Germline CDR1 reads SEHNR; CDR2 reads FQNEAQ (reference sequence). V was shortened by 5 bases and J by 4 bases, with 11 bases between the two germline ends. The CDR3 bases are TGTGCCAGCAGCCTACCAGGGTGCTATGGCTACACCTCC. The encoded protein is CASSLPGCYGYTS.

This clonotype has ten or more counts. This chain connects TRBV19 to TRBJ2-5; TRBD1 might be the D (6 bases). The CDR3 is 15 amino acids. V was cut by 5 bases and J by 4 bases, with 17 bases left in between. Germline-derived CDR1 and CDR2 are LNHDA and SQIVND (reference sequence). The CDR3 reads CASSLRQDPRETQYF. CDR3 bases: TGTGCCAGTAGTCTCCGACAGGATCCGCGAGAGACCCAGTACTTC.

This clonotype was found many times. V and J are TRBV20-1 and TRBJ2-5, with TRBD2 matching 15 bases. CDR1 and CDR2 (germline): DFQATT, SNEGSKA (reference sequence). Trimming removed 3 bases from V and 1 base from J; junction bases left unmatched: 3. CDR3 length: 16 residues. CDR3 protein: CSARGTSGRSQETQYF. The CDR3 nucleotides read TGCAGTGCTAGGGGGACTAGCGGGAGGTCCCAAGAGACCCAGTACTTC.

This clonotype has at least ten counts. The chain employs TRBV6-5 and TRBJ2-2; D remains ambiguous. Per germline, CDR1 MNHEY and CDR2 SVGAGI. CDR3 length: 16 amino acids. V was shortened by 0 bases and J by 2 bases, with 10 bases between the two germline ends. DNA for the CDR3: TGTGCCAGCAGTTACTCCAGGCCTTACAACACCGGGGAGCTGTTTTTT. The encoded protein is CASSYSRPYNTGELFF.

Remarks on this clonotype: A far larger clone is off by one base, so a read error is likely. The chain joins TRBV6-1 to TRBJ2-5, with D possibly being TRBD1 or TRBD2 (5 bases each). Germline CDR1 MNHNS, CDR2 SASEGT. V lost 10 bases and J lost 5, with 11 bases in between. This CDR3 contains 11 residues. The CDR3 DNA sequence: TGTGCCATCAGGGAGTCGGAGACCCAGTACTTC. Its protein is CAIRESETQYF.

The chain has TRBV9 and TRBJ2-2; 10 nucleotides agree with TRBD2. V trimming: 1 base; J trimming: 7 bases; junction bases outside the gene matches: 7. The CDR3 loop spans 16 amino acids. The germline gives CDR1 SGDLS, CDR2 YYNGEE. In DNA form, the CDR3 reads TGTGCCAGCAGCGTACGTACTAGCGGGGCCGGCGGGGAGCTGTTTTTT. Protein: CASSVRTSGAGGELFF.

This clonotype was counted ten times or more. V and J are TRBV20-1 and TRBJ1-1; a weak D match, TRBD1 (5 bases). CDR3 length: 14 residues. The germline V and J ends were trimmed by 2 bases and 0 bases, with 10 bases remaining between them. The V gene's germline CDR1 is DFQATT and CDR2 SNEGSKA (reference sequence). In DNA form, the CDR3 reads TGCAGTGCTAGATTCCTACAGGTGAACACTGAAGCTTTCTTT. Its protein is CSARFLQVNTEAFF.

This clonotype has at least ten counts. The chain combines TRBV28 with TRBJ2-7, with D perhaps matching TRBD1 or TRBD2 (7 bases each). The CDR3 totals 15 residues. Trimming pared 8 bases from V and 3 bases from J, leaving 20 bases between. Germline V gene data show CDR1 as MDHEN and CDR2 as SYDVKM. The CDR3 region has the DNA TGTGCCAGCGACGCAGACACAGGGGAGGGCTACGAGCAGTACTTC. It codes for CASDADTGEGYEQYF.

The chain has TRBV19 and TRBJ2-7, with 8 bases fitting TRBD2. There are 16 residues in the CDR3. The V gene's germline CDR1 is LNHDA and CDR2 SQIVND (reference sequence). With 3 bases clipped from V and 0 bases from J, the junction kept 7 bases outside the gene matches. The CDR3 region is CASSMKSGGSSYEQYF. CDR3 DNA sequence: TGTGCCAGTAGTATGAAGAGCGGGGGAAGCTCCTACGAGCAGTACTTC.